A selection of T cell receptor beta chains follows, all from one sample in a study of high-grade serous ovarian cancer treatment subgroups. Here immunoSEQ multiplex PCR was the method, and the copy in TCRdb shows in-frame clones only, minus some. In the table there are roughly 930 clones, around 68% of which are singletons. Sequencing was done on a sample of tumor tissue. The receptors come from a human donor with high-grade serous ovarian cancer. CDR3s include the opening cysteine and the closing phenylalanine or tryptophan. A D gene is named only where the DNA matches it firmly. Clone size is shown for a subset of rows, as once, few, many or a class of expanded clone.

v_gene: TRBV2
len: 10
d_gene: NA
j_gene: TRBJ1-1
abundance: NA
CDR3aa: CASSIGEAFF
CDR3nt: TGTGCCAGCAGTATAGGTGAAGCTTTCTTT

v_gene: TRBV7-8
len: 17
d_gene: TRBD2
j_gene: TRBJ2-1
abundance: once
CDR3aa: CASSLDLAGVQYNEQFF
CDR3nt: TGTGCCAGCAGCTTAGATCTAGCGGGAGTGCAGTACAATGAGCAGTTCTTC

v_gene: TRBV19
len: 14
d_gene: NA
j_gene: TRBJ2-1
abundance: NA
CDR3aa: CASSSGLLYNEQFF
CDR3nt: TGTGCCAGTAGCTCAGGGCTTCTATACAATGAGCAGTTCTTC

v_gene: TRBV7-2
len: 14
d_gene: TRBD2
j_gene: TRBJ2-1
abundance: once
CDR3aa: CASTVTSGSYEQFF
CDR3nt: TGTGCCAGCACCGTTACTAGCGGGAGCTATGAGCAGTTCTTC

v_gene: TRBV7-9
len: 12
d_gene: TRBD1
j_gene: TRBJ1-1
abundance: NA
CDR3aa: CASSQGQLEAFF
CDR3nt: TGTGCCAGTAGCCAGGGACAGCTTGAAGCTTTCTTT

v_gene: TRBV4-3
len: 16
d_gene: NA
j_gene: TRBJ1-4
abundance: NA
CDR3aa: CASSQDGPPTNEKLFF
CDR3nt: TGCGCCAGCAGCCAAGATGGGCCACCAACTAATGAAAAACTGTTTTTT

v_gene: TRBV18
len: 14
d_gene: NA
j_gene: TRBJ2-1
abundance: NA
CDR3aa: CASSPSTGVVEQFF
CDR3nt: TGTGCCAGCTCACCCTCTACGGGGGTTGTTGAGCAGTTCTTC

v_gene: TRBV11-2
len: 14
d_gene: NA
j_gene: TRBJ2-2
abundance: NA
CDR3aa: CASTNIYHTGELFF
CDR3nt: TGTGCCAGCACCAACATATATCACACCGGGGAGCTGTTTTTT

v_gene: TRBV9
len: 14
d_gene: NA
j_gene: TRBJ2-1
abundance: NA
CDR3aa: CASSSRGDGSEQFF
CDR3nt: TGTGCCAGCAGCTCGAGGGGGGACGGGAGTGAGCAGTTCTTC

v_gene: TRBV1
len: 16
d_gene: NA
j_gene: TRBJ1-2
abundance: NA
CDR3aa: CTSSVTRVRKTYGYTF
CDR3nt: TGCACCAGCAGCGTGACGCGTGTGCGAAAGACCTATGGCTACACCTTC

v_gene: TRBV11-3
len: 14
d_gene: NA
j_gene: TRBJ2-5
abundance: NA
CDR3aa: CASSLHGPRETQYF
CDR3nt: TGTGCCAGCAGCTTACACGGGCCGAGGGAGACCCAGTACTTC

v_gene: TRBV6-5
len: 13
d_gene: NA
j_gene: TRBJ2-1
abundance: once
CDR3aa: CASSYGNYNEQFF
CDR3nt: TGTGCCAGCAGTTACGGGAACTACAATGAGCAGTTCTTC

v_gene: TRBV9
len: 11
d_gene: NA
j_gene: TRBJ1-2
abundance: NA
CDR3aa: CASSALYGYTF
CDR3nt: TGTGCCAGCAGCGCCCTCTATGGCTACACCTTC

v_gene: TRBV30
len: 15
d_gene: TRBD1
j_gene: TRBJ2-6
abundance: NA
CDR3aa: CATGQGVTGANVLTF
CDR3nt: TGTGCCACGGGGCAGGGGGTGACTGGGGCCAACGTCCTGACTTTC

v_gene: TRBV19
len: 12
d_gene: TRBD1
j_gene: TRBJ2-7
abundance: NA
CDR3aa: CASSDRGREQYF
CDR3nt: TGTGCCAGTAGTGACAGGGGGCGAGAGCAGTACTTC

v_gene: TRBV20-1
len: 10
d_gene: NA
j_gene: TRBJ2-1
abundance: few
CDR3aa: CSALAYEQFF
CDR3nt: TGCAGTGCCTTAGCATATGAGCAGTTCTTC

v_gene: TRBV10-3
len: 15
d_gene: TRBD2
j_gene: TRBJ2-5
abundance: NA
CDR3aa: CAISSPSGGQETQYF
CDR3nt: TGTGCCATCAGTAGTCCTAGCGGGGGCCAAGAGACCCAGTACTTC

v_gene: TRBV7-9
len: 11
d_gene: NA
j_gene: TRBJ2-3
abundance: NA
CDR3aa: CASSTTDTQYF
CDR3nt: TGTGCCAGCAGCACCACAGATACGCAGTATTTT